These T cell receptor beta chains were read from a single sample in a study of OX40 agonist ivuxolimab in advanced cancers. Here immunoSEQ multiplex PCR was the method, and the copy in TCRdb shows in-frame clones only, minus some. In the table there are fewer than 85,000 clones, about 89% of which are singletons. The material sequenced was CD4+ or CD8+ T cells sorted from blood, taken in a trial of the OX40 agonist ivuxolimab. Receptor source: an adult with an advanced solid tumor such as melanoma, head and neck, liver or kidney cancer. Both conserved end residues are part of each CDR3. A D gene is named only where the DNA matches it firmly. Expanded clones get a size class; other rows say once, few or many, or leave the size out.

d_gene,j_gene,v_gene,abundance,CDR3nt,CDR3aa
TRBD1,TRBJ2-5,TRBV5-1,-,TGCGCCAGCAGCTTGGGTGGGACAGGGGAAGAGACCCAGTACTTC,CASSLGGTGEETQYF
-,TRBJ2-4,TRBV4-1,-,TGCGCCAGCAGCCATCAACCCGACAGGGCAAATGGGAGGCTAAACATTCAGTACTTC,CASSHQPDRANGRLNIQYF
TRBD2,TRBJ2-2,TRBV19,-,TGTGCCAGCTTACTAGCGGGGGCCTTCAGGCATACCGGGGAGCTGTTTTTT,CASLLAGAFRHTGELFF
TRBD1,TRBJ2-1,TRBV5-1,-,TGCGCCAGCAGCTTGGCCGTTGGGACAGGGTCCTACAATGAGCAGTTCTTC,CASSLAVGTGSYNEQFF
-,TRBJ2-5,TRBV11-2,-,TGTGCCAGCAGCTCGCGGACTATGCGGGGTATGGAGACCCAGTACTTC,CASSSRTMRGMETQYF
TRBD1,TRBJ2-7,TRBV6-5,-,TGTGCCAGCAGCCCACCGCGGGGACAGGGAACCGAGCAGTACTTC,CASSPPRGQGTEQYF
-,TRBJ2-7,TRBV6-6,-,TGTGCCAGCAGTTCTCTAGGACTGAGCTACGAGCAGTACTTC,CASSSLGLSYEQYF
-,TRBJ2-1,TRBV19,-,TGTGCCAGTAGTCCCCCCGGCAGACTAGTGGCCGAGCAGTTCTTC,CASSPPGRLVAEQFF
TRBD1,TRBJ2-7,TRBV6-6,-,TGTGCCAGCAGAGGGACAGGGGACGAGCAGTACTTC,CASRGTGDEQYF
-,TRBJ2-3,TRBV7-2,-,TGTGCCAGCAGCTTAGTGAGACGGCGGGGAAGCACAGATACGCAGTATTTT,CASSLVRRRGSTDTQYF
-,TRBJ1-1,TRBV29-1,-,TGCAGCGTTTCCGGGGGATCAACTGAAGCTTTCTTT,CSVSGGSTEAFF
-,TRBJ2-3,TRBV5-1,-,TGCGCCAGCAGCATAGCCAGCATAAGCACAGATACGCAGTATTTT,CASSIASISTDTQYF
-,TRBJ1-3,TRBV27,-,TGTGCCAGCAGTTTATATCCAGGGCTCGCCTCTGGAAACACCATATATTTT,CASSLYPGLASGNTIYF
-,TRBJ1-1,TRBV28,-,TGTGCCAGCAGTTTATTAGACCTGAACACTGAAGCTTTCTTT,CASSLLDLNTEAFF
-,TRBJ2-2,TRBV5-1,-,TGCGCCAGCAGCTTGGCGGGGCCCCTGACCGGGGAGCTGTTTTTT,CASSLAGPLTGELFF
TRBD2,TRBJ2-7,TRBV9,once,TGTGCCAGCAGCGTGGCCGCGACTAGCGTTGTAGGCGAGCAGTACTTC,CASSVAATSVVGEQYF
TRBD2,TRBJ2-1,TRBV11-3,-,TGTGCCAGCAGCCCGTCTAGCGGGGGGATGGGTGAGCAGTTCTTC,CASSPSSGGMGEQFF
TRBD1,TRBJ2-7,TRBV15,-,TGTGCCACCAGCAGAGATCAGGGGGCATACGAGCAGTACTTC,CATSRDQGAYEQYF
-,TRBJ2-6,TRBV30,-,TGTGCCTGGAGTGCCTCCAGACGGATAACCAACGTCCTGACTTTC,CAWSASRRITNVLTF
-,TRBJ1-2,TRBV27,-,TGTGCCAGCAGCGGAAGGACATCTAACTATGGCTACACCTTC,CASSGRTSNYGYTF
TRBD1,TRBJ2-3,TRBV2,-,TGTGCCAGCAGTGGCGACAGGGGTTCGAGCACAGATACGCAGTATTTT,CASSGDRGSSTDTQYF
-,TRBJ1-2,TRBV9,once,TGTGCCAGCAGCGTAAATTGGGGGGATAAGGGCTACACCTTC,CASSVNWGDKGYTF
-,TRBJ1-1,TRBV7-8,few,TGTGCCAGCAGCTTCCGACCAACAGCCTCTGAAGCTTTCTTT,CASSFRPTASEAFF
-,TRBJ1-3,TRBV19,few,TGTGCCAGTAGCCCGGGAAACACCATATATTTT,CASSPGNTIYF
TRBD2,TRBJ2-5,TRBV28,-,TGTGCCAGCAGTTTACCGGGAGGGATAATTCAGACCCAGTACTTC,CASSLPGGIIQTQYF
TRBD1,TRBJ2-7,TRBV6-4,-,TGTGCCAGCAGGTCCGGGACAGGGGGCCACGAGCAGTACTTC,CASRSGTGGHEQYF
-,TRBJ1-2,TRBV28,-,TGTGCAGGTGAAGGCTACACCTTC,CAGEGYTF
-,TRBJ2-6,TRBV7-9,-,TGTGCCAGCAGCCGCGAAGGGCGTGTGGTGAGAAGGGCCAACGTCCTGACTTTC,CASSREGRVVRRANVLTF
-,TRBJ2-1,TRBV4-3,-,TGCGCCAGCAGCCAAGGGCGAACGAATGAGCAGTTCTTC,CASSQGRTNEQFF
TRBD1,TRBJ1-3,TRBV7-8,-,TGTGCCAGCAGCACACGACAGGGGGCAGGGGGAAACACCATATATTTT,CASSTRQGAGGNTIYF
TRBD1,TRBJ2-3,TRBV7-2,once,TGTGCCAGCAGCTTAGCCCCAGGGGGCCGTACAGATACGCAGTATTTT,CASSLAPGGRTDTQYF